This T cell receptor beta chain was identified during a study of human T cells and chemical hapten exposure. Study-wide results and caveats: DPC sensitization produced no change in TCRs with frequency above 1 in 1000. While controls formed fewer of them, expanded TCRs formed significantly more large CDR3 similarity clusters.

The time point denotes: patch test 1, 2 weeks after DPC sensitization. Specified treatment: therapeutic diphenylcyclopropenone sensitization with weekly scalp DPC. V shed 4 bases and J shed 0 bases, with 19 bases lying between them. Germline V gene lookup returns CDR1 SGHRS and CDR2 YFSETQ. This CDR3 has 17 amino acids. TCRdb processed the RACE reads anew with MiXCR; each CDR3 protein has one entry. The sample consists of under 65,000 distinct CDR3 sequences, less than 10% of them appearing once. This clonotype was counted many times. No antigen is known for it. The chain carries TRBV5-1 and TRBJ1-2; a weak D match, TRBD1 (5 bases). This sample comprised whole blood, obtained in connection with sensitization to the hapten diphenylcyclopropenone (DPC). This clonotype was sampled from a woman aged 45-60 years with alopecia areata. Some clones in this sample may be carry-over from other donors' samples. This chain's CDR3 is CASSQPRENLANYGYTF. The CDR3 coding sequence is TGCGCCAGCAGCCAACCCAGGGAAAACTTAGCTAACTATGGCTACACCTTC.